This is a list of T cell receptor beta chains from one sample in a study of blood T cell repertoires in COVID-19. Profiled with immunoSEQ multiplex PCR; TCRdb holds only in-frame clones, not every one. The table has 120,000 to 150,000 clones, roughly 80% seen once. Sequenced sample: PBMCs or T cells enriched from blood (not recorded which). The receptors stem from a man in his forties with acute COVID-19. The CDR3 runs from the conserved cysteine through the conserved F or W. Fields, in order: D gene, J gene, V gene, clone size, CDR3 protein, CDR3 DNA. The D gene is left open where the match is weak. Only part of the rows carry a size: once, few, many, or a class if the clone is expanded.

>.|TRBJ2-2|TRBV20-1|.
CSASWGPGTGELFF
TGCAGTGCTAGTTGGGGGCCGGGGACCGGGGAGCTGTTTTTT
>TRBD1|TRBJ2-5|TRBV10-3|.
CAISDVPGQVLWTQYF
TGTGCCATCAGTGACGTCCCGGGACAGGTACTGTGGACCCAGTACTTC
>TRBD1|TRBJ1-1|TRBV5-8|.
CASSSGDRNALNTEAFF
TGTGCCAGCAGCTCCGGGGACAGGAACGCACTGAACACTGAAGCTTTCTTT
>.|TRBJ2-5|TRBV18|.
CASSPPSGQETQYF
TGTGCCAGCTCTCCCCCCAGCGGTCAAGAGACCCAGTACTTC
>.|TRBJ1-2|TRBV2|.
CASRDINYGYTF
TGTGCCAGCAGGGACATAAACTATGGCTACACCTTC
>.|TRBJ2-7|TRBV4-2|.
CASSQVEAYEQYF
TGTGCCAGCAGCCAAGTTGAGGCCTACGAGCAGTACTTC
>.|TRBJ1-6|TRBV10-1|.
CASPMTGAVAYNSPLHF
TGCGCCAGCCCTATGACAGGCGCAGTCGCCTATAATTCACCCCTCCACTTT
>.|TRBJ1-3|TRBV9|.
CASSVGEQGEGNTIYF
TGTGCCAGCAGCGTAGGGGAACAGGGTGAAGGAAACACCATATATTTT
>.|TRBJ2-1|TRBV4-1|.
CASSPYPGAEQFF
TGCGCCAGCAGCCCCTACCCAGGGGCCGAGCAGTTCTTC
>.|TRBJ1-5|TRBV7-5|.
CVRSLAGRVRSNQPQHF
TGTGTCAGAAGCTTAGCTGGGAGGGTTCGTAGCAATCAGCCCCAGCATTTT
>TRBD2|TRBJ2-1|TRBV28|.
CASTPGLGLYEQFF
TGTGCCAGCACCCCGGGACTAGGGCTATATGAGCAGTTCTTC
>TRBD1|TRBJ1-6|TRBV6-6|.
CASRGQGFSPLHF
TGTGCCAGCAGGGGACAGGGGTTTTCACCCCTCCACTTT
>.|TRBJ2-7|TRBV3-1/TRBV3-2|.
CASSQEYYEQYF
TGTGCCAGCAGCCAAGAATACTACGAGCAGTACTTC
>TRBD1|TRBJ1-2|TRBV27|.
CASSLLGQGKGYTF
TGTGCCAGCAGTTTATTAGGACAGGGAAAAGGCTACACCTTC
>TRBD2|TRBJ2-7|TRBV18|.
CASSPRSGGSEQYF
TGTGCCAGCTCACCACGGTCGGGGGGATCCGAGCAGTACTTC
>TRBD1|TRBJ1-4|TRBV5-4|.
CASSQDRANEKLFF
TGTGCCAGCAGCCAGGACAGGGCTAATGAAAAACTGTTTTTT
>.|TRBJ2-7|TRBV5-8|.
CASSLVVGGQYF
TGTGCCAGCAGCTTGGTTGTTGGCGGCCAGTACTTC
>.|TRBJ2-7|TRBV10-3|.
CAISDSGLPYEQYF
TGTGCCATCAGTGACAGCGGGCTACCCTACGAGCAGTACTTC
>.|TRBJ2-2|TRBV30|few
CAWSVDFTGELFF
TGTGCCTGGAGTGTGGACTTCACCGGGGAGCTGTTTTTT
>.|TRBJ1-1|TRBV6-2/TRBV6-3|.
CASSFGDAAFF
TGTGCCAGCAGTTTCGGAGATGCGGCTTTCTTT
>TRBD2|TRBJ2-2|TRBV7-9|.
CASSSGLAGGDGELFF
TGTGCCAGCAGCTCAGGACTAGCGGGAGGGGACGGGGAGCTGTTTTTT
>.|TRBJ2-3|TRBV7-2|.
CASSLGVSGGTDTQYF
TGTGCCAGCAGCTTAGGAGTTAGCGGTGGCACAGATACGCAGTATTTT
>TRBD1|TRBJ1-3|TRBV11-2|.
CASSYPGQSSGNTIYF
TGTGCCAGCAGCTACCCGGGACAGAGCTCTGGAAACACCATATATTTT
>TRBD2|TRBJ2-1|TRBV28|.
CATWGEGLPYNEQFF
TGTGCCACATGGGGGGAGGGCCTGCCCTACAATGAGCAGTTCTTC
>.|TRBJ2-2|TRBV3-1/TRBV3-2|.
CASSPDYPNTGELFF
TGTGCCAGCAGCCCCGACTACCCGAACACCGGGGAGCTGTTTTTT
>TRBD1|TRBJ2-5|TRBV7-2|once
CASSLSRGQETQYF
TGTGCCAGCAGCTTAAGTAGGGGGCAGGAGACCCAGTACTTC
>TRBD1|TRBJ2-7|TRBV27|once
CASSSFGGTGAYEQYF
TGTGCCAGCAGTTCCTTCGGCGGGACAGGAGCCTACGAGCAGTACTTC
>TRBD1|TRBJ1-5|TRBV19|.
CASSPLDRGRTEPQHF
TGTGCCAGTAGCCCACTCGACAGGGGGAGGACTGAGCCCCAGCATTTT
>TRBD1|TRBJ1-1|TRBV10-1|.
CASSLGQGGTEAFF
TGCGCCAGCAGTCTCGGACAGGGGGGGACTGAAGCTTTCTTT
>TRBD1|TRBJ2-7|TRBV18|.
CASSPIQGGGHEQYF
TGTGCCAGCTCACCAATACAAGGGGGCGGACACGAGCAGTACTTC
>TRBD2|TRBJ2-2|TRBV11-2|.
CASSLLLAGGLGELFF
TGTGCCAGCAGCTTATTACTAGCGGGAGGCCTCGGGGAGCTGTTTTTT
>TRBD1|TRBJ1-5|TRBV4-1|few
CASSQEGDRGQPQHF
TGCGCCAGCAGCCAAGAAGGGGACAGGGGTCAGCCCCAGCATTTT
>TRBD1|TRBJ1-1|TRBV27|.
CASRTGGTEAFF
TGTGCCAGCAGAACAGGGGGCACTGAAGCTTTCTTT
>TRBD1|TRBJ2-7|TRBV28|.
CASSATTGALLYEQYF
TGTGCCAGCAGTGCCACGACAGGGGCCCTACTCTACGAGCAGTACTTC
>.|TRBJ1-2|TRBV7-2|.
CASSLSTEGYTF
TGTGCCAGCAGCTTATCGACGGAGGGCTACACCTTC
>TRBD2|TRBJ2-7|TRBV7-9|.
CASSPTSSGNEQYF
TGTGCCAGCAGCCCGACGAGTAGCGGGAACGAGCAGTACTTC
>.|TRBJ2-7|TRBV4-1|.
CASSPSGEAYEQYF
TGCGCCAGCAGCCCTTCAGGGGAAGCCTACGAGCAGTACTTC
>.|TRBJ2-1|TRBV7-8|.
CASSLAIEDSRFF
TGTGCCAGCAGCTTAGCCATTGAGGACAGTAGGTTCTTC
>TRBD1|TRBJ1-5|TRBV5-6|.
CASSWGQERDRPQHF
TGTGCCAGCAGCTGGGGACAGGAAAGGGATCGGCCCCAGCATTTT
>.|TRBJ1-3|TRBV28|.
CASSYRGGNTIYF
TGTGCCAGCAGTTACCGAGGTGGAAACACCATATATTTT
>TRBD1|TRBJ2-7|TRBV4-3|.
CASSQARGGQDFFSYEQYF
TGCGCCAGCAGCCAGGCCCGAGGGGGACAGGACTTTTTCTCCTACGAGCAGTACTTC
>TRBD1|TRBJ2-3|TRBV5-5|.
CASSLEAGGAWTQYF
TGTGCCAGCAGCTTGGAGGCAGGGGGCGCATGGACGCAGTATTTT
>.|TRBJ2-2|TRBV6-6|.
CASSYSGGRSSGELFF
TGTGCCAGCAGTTACTCGGGGGGACGGAGTTCCGGGGAGCTGTTTTTT
>.|TRBJ1-4|TRBV6-2/TRBV6-3|.
CASSRRDSDEKLFF
TGTGCCAGCAGTCGACGGGACTCTGATGAAAAACTGTTTTTT
>TRBD1|TRBJ2-2|TRBV7-7|few
CASSPRTGNTGELFF
TGTGCCAGCAGCCCGCGGACAGGGAACACCGGGGAGCTGTTTTTT
>TRBD2|TRBJ2-3|TRBV2|once
CASTRTSGLVTDTQYF
TGTGCCAGCACACGGACTAGCGGGTTAGTGACAGATACGCAGTATTTT
>.|TRBJ1-5|TRBV24-1|.
CATPGGVGQPQHF
TGTGCCACCCCGGGGGGTGTAGGCCAGCCCCAGCATTTT
>.|TRBJ2-7|TRBV5-6|.
CASSLGRGSLREQYF
TGTGCCAGCAGCTTGGGGAGGGGTTCTCTTAGGGAGCAGTACTTC
>TRBD2|TRBJ2-3|TRBV5-4|.
CASSLYGGGEITDTQYF
TGTGCCAGCAGCTTGTATGGCGGGGGGGAAATCACAGATACGCAGTATTTT
>.|TRBJ2-7|TRBV28|.
CASSLSGGDEQYF
TGTGCCAGCAGTTTATCAGGAGGGGACGAGCAGTACTTC
>TRBD1|TRBJ2-7|TRBV28|.
CASNLQGENYEQYF
TGTGCCAGCAACTTGCAGGGGGAAAACTACGAGCAGTACTTC
>TRBD1|TRBJ2-2|TRBV11-3|.
CASSLGDRAESGELFF
TGTGCCAGCAGCTTAGGTGACAGGGCTGAATCCGGGGAGCTGTTTTTT
>TRBD2|TRBJ2-2|TRBV5-5|.
CASSLLAGGTTGELFF
TGTGCCAGCAGCTTGCTCGCGGGAGGGACCACCGGGGAGCTGTTTTTT